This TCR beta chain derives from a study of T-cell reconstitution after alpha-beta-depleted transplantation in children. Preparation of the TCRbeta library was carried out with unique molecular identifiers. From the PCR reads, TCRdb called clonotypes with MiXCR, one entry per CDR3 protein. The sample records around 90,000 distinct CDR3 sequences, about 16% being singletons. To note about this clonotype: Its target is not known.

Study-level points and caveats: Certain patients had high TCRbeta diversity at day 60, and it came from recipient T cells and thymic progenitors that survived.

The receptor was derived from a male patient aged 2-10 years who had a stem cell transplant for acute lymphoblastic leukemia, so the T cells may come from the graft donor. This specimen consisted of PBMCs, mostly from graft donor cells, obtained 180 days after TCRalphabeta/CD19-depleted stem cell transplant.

The CDR3 protein is CASSEDSSYNEQFF. In nucleotides, the CDR3 is TGTGCCAGCAGTGAGGATAGCTCCTACAATGAGCAGTTCTTC. This sequence joins TRBV2 and TRBJ2-1; D is ambiguous. Germline V gene lookup returns CDR1 SNHLY and CDR2 FYNNEI. V lost 3 bases and J 0 bases, leaving 6 bases between the germline ends. This CDR3 is 14 amino acids long.